The rows below give T cell receptor beta chains drawn from one sample of a study of T cells after posttransplantation cyclophosphamide. Using immunoSEQ multiplex PCR, the repertoire was profiled, and TCRdb retains in-frame clones only, with some absent. The table includes approximately 17,000 clones, around 94% detected once. Material for sequencing was naive CD4+ T cells sorted from blood. The source of these receptors is a woman aged 50 to 65 in good health and a related stem cell transplant donor. Each CDR3 is given with its conserved first and last residue. D genes are given only for firm matches. Some rows have no size entry. The others give once, few or many, or a class for an expanded clone.

v_call	j_call	clone_size	d_call	cdr3_aa	cdr3_nt
TRBV5-1	TRBJ2-7	NA	TRBD2	CASSPSGSGAHEQYF	TGCGCCAGCAGCCCCTCGGGTAGCGGGGCCCACGAGCAGTACTTC
TRBV5-4	TRBJ2-7	NA	TRBD1	CASSLDRGYEQYF	TGTGCCAGCAGCTTGGACAGGGGGTACGAGCAGTACTTC
TRBV2	TRBJ1-2	once	NA	CASSVGEANYGYTF	TGTGCCAGCAGTGTTGGAGAAGCTAACTATGGCTACACCTTC
TRBV5-1	TRBJ2-7	NA	NA	CASSFRTGVYEQYF	TGCGCCAGCAGCTTTCGGACGGGGGTCTACGAGCAGTACTTC
TRBV5-1	TRBJ2-5	NA	NA	CASSLDTGGETQYF	TGCGCCAGCAGCTTGGATACCGGGGGAGAGACCCAGTACTTC
TRBV5-6	TRBJ2-3	NA	NA	CASSLPGDTQYF	TGTGCCAGCAGCTTACCGGGAGATACGCAGTATTTT
TRBV5-7	TRBJ2-1	once	TRBD2	CASTSYRGRGRRIDEQFF	TGTGCCAGCACCTCATACCGGGGGCGCGGGAGGAGGATCGATGAGCAGTTCTTC
TRBV29-1	TRBJ2-3	NA	NA	CSVERTSTDTQYF	TGCAGCGTTGAGCGGACTAGCACAGATACGCAGTATTTT
TRBV6-5	TRBJ1-1	NA	TRBD1	CASRSTGGWAEAFF	TGTGCCAGCAGGTCTACAGGGGGCTGGGCTGAAGCTTTCTTT
TRBV30	TRBJ2-5	NA	TRBD1	CAWSVTGQGTKTQYF	TGTGCCTGGAGTGTAACGGGACAGGGGACAAAGACCCAGTACTTC
TRBV5-6	TRBJ1-3	NA	NA	CASSPITGTTIYF	TGTGCCAGCAGCCCAATCACAGGTACCACCATATATTTT
TRBV15	TRBJ2-3	NA	TRBD2	CATSRDLLAGLGDTQYF	TGTGCCACCAGCAGAGATTTACTAGCGGGATTGGGAGATACGCAGTATTTT
TRBV4-2	TRBJ1-4	NA	NA	CASSQSGAVSTNEKLFF	TGTGCCAGCAGCCAATCAGGGGCGGTATCAACTAATGAAAAACTGTTTTTT
TRBV7-9	TRBJ1-2	NA	TRBD1	CASVRDRGNYGYTF	TGTGCCAGCGTCCGGGACAGGGGGAACTATGGCTACACCTTC
TRBV5-1	TRBJ2-1	NA	NA	CASSWEDTYNEQFF	TGCGCCAGCAGCTGGGAGGACACCTACAATGAGCAGTTCTTC
TRBV13	TRBJ1-1	NA	TRBD1	CASNTLEGDRVPIRLNTEAFF	TGTGCCAGCAACACACTCGAAGGGGACAGGGTACCCATTAGACTGAACACTGAAGCTTTCTTT
TRBV7-3	TRBJ2-6	NA	NA	CASSENPGGANVLTF	TGTGCCAGCAGCGAGAACCCCGGTGGGGCCAACGTCCTGACTTTC
TRBV6-4	TRBJ2-1	NA	NA	CASSDRSGHNEQFF	TGTGCCAGCAGTGACAGGTCAGGGCACAATGAGCAGTTCTTC
TRBV7-2	TRBJ2-2	NA	TRBD1	CASSLVAGGQTGELFF	TGTGCCAGCAGCTTAGTGGCAGGGGGTCAAACCGGGGAGCTGTTTTTT
TRBV18	TRBJ2-2	NA	NA	CASSTRGAASNTGELFF	TGTGCCAGCTCCACCAGGGGGGCAGCCTCGAACACCGGGGAGCTGTTTTTT
TRBV5-4	TRBJ2-5	NA	NA	CASSLVSGQETQYF	TGTGCCAGCAGCTTGGTTTCAGGTCAAGAGACCCAGTACTTC
TRBV11-2	TRBJ1-4	NA	TRBD1	CASSPRQGPQKLFF	TGTGCCAGCAGCCCCCGACAGGGGCCCCAAAAACTGTTTTTT
TRBV27	TRBJ1-1	NA	TRBD1	CASKTGTGVVMNTEAFF	TGTGCCAGTAAGACCGGGACAGGGGTGGTCATGAACACTGAAGCTTTCTTT
TRBV5-1	TRBJ2-7	NA	TRBD1	CASSFRTGQSATYEQYF	TGCGCCAGCAGCTTTAGGACAGGCCAATCCGCCACCTACGAGCAGTACTTC
TRBV28	TRBJ2-5	NA	NA	CASTLESGVGTQYF	TGTGCCAGCACCCTAGAGAGTGGCGTGGGGACCCAGTACTTC
TRBV7-8	TRBJ2-1	NA	TRBD2	CASSRLAVSEQFF	TGTGCCAGCAGTAGACTAGCGGTCAGTGAGCAGTTCTTC
TRBV18	TRBJ2-4	NA	NA	CASSPQTARKNIQYF	TGTGCCAGCTCACCTCAGACGGCCAGGAAGAACATTCAGTACTTC